The T cell receptor (beta chain) described here comes from a study of graft-versus-host responses after intestinal transplantation. Study context: Once they had received anti-thymocyte globulin induction, all recipients took tacrolimus and steroids for approximately 3 years. Study results and caveats: Early declines in HvG clones that occurred post-transplant were associated with peak circulating GvH clone levels. Some GvH clones appeared in ileal mucosa or blood before recipient bone marrow.

Germline V gives CDR1 MNHEY, CDR2 SMNVEV (reference sequence). This CDR3 contains 17 residues. After removal of 6 bases from V and 3 bases from J, the junction contained 13 bases not matched to a gene. Clones were read by immunoSEQ multiplex PCR, and TCRdb kept only the in-frame ones, dropping some. Among approximately 15,000 clones listed, about 30% were seen once. Plating combined around 200,000 CFSE-labeled responder cells with around 200,000 irradiated, violet-dye-labeled stimulator cells. After mixed lymphocyte reaction, dividing CD4+ and CD8+ responder T cells were sorted. The receptor's source is a human patient who received an intestinal transplant. Sequenced material: alloreactive CD8+ T cells from a mixed lymphocyte reaction culture, taken before intestinal transplant. Subset denoted: CFSE-low proliferating T cells sorted from approximately 6-day pre-transplant mixed lymphocyte reaction (GvH or HvG direction). This chain joins TRBV27 and TRBJ2-7; 11 positions match TRBD2. For the CDR3, the DNA is TGTGCCAGCAGCCAACAAACCCCCGGGACTAGCGGCTACGAGCAGTACTTC. It specifies CASSQQTPGTSGYEQYF.